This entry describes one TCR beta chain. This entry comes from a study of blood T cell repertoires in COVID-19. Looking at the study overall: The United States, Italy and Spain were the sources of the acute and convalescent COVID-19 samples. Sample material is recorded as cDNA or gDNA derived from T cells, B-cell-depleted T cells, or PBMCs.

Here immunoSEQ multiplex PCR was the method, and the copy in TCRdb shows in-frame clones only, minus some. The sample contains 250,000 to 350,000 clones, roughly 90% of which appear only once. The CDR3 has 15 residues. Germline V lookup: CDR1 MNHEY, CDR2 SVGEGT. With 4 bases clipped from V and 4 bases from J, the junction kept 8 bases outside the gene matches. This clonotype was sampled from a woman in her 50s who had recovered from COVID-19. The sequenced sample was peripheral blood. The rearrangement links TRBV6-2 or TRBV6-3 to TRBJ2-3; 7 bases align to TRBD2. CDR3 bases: TGTGCCAGCAGTTCCCGGCGGGGGTGGGCAGATACGCAGTATTTT. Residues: CASSSRRGWADTQYF.